This T cell receptor (beta chain) is drawn from a study of cytomegalovirus exposure and HLA in healthy donors. General study results and limits: The authors reported that TCR beta sequences could predict HLA-A and HLA-B alleles. These predictions were accurate for most subjects in the first cohort. In a later analysis, a missense DCLRE1C variant was linked to TCR beta V- and J-gene trimming. When a later analysis was performed, an Asian-associated ancestry cluster reportedly had fewer N-insertions than the roughly 730-donor mean.

This CDR3 contains 11 residues. Trimming left V 3 bases short and J 5 bases short, with 7 bases between. Germline V CDR1 and CDR2: SQVTM, ANQGSEA. Concerning this clone itself: Its matching antigen is unknown.

60 Vbeta and 13 Jbeta primers were used in PCR. Sequenced by immunoSEQ multiplex PCR; TCRdb stores in-frame clones only, minus some. The table lists some 200,000 clones, less than 85% of them singletons. Material: PBMCs. The receptor's source is a girl aged 5 to 17 in good health and CMV-seropositive. The rearrangement uses TRBV29-1 and TRBJ2-5, with a possible D match to TRBD1 (5 bases). The CDR3 is CSVEPGETQYF. CDR3 DNA: TGCAGCGTTGAGCCAGGGGAGACCCAGTACTTC. The complete variable domain, with remaining parts taken from reference TRBV29-1 and TRBJ2-5, reads SAVISQKPSRDICQRGTSLTIQCQVDSQVTMMFWYRQQPGQSLTLIATANQGSEATYESGFVIDKFPISRPNLTFSTLTVSNMSPEDSSIYLCSVEPGETQYFGPGTRLLVL.